This TCR beta chain was identified during a study of cytomegalovirus exposure and HLA in healthy donors. The PCR was carried out with 60 Vbeta primers and 13 Jbeta primers. Authors' processing steps: An analysis performed later counted roughly 80 million unique TCR beta chains (roughly 10 million of them shared). This table comes from immunoSEQ multiplex PCR, and its TCRdb copy is limited to in-frame clones, with some not included. For V, J and clone size, that table is used; D and trimming come from the DNA. This sample yields around 190,000 clones, of which 80% are seen a single time; around 5.7% belongs to the top ten. Notes on this clone: The antigen is unknown.

Study-level points and caveats: In a later analysis, TCR association rates varied by HLA locus: DRB1 most, HLA-C fewest. In a later analysis, specific HLA alleles were associated with 15,000 or so TCR beta sequences at a 0.05 false discovery rate. When the data were analyzed later, several of the most significant clusters appeared to be linked to common viral pathogens.

Sequences were obtained from PBMCs. The clonotype was recovered from a middle-aged man in good health and CMV-seronegative.

The DNA for the CDR3 is TGCGCCACCAGACAGGAGAACTATGGCTACACCTTC. It yields the protein CATRQENYGYTF. This chain joins TRBV5-1 and TRBJ1-2, with D possibly being TRBD1 (6 bases). CDR1 and CDR2 (germline): SGHRS, YFSETQ. CDR3 length equals 12 residues. Trimming shortened V by 9 bases and J by 2 bases, and 11 bases separated the two germline ends.